The 20 T cell receptor beta chains presented below share a single source sample, sequenced in a study of T cell repertoires in cytomegalovirus infection. Each CDR3 protein gets one entry after TCRdb re-called the reads with MiXCR. The data show about 360,000 distinct CDR3 sequences, with roughly 20% seen just once and less than 9.5% held by the top ten. The sample consisted of PBMCs. These receptors were taken from a human donor in good health (CMV status not recorded). Some clones in this sample may be carry-over from other donors' samples.

This clonotype showed up just a few times. The chain recombines TRBV6-2 or TRBV6-3 with TRBJ2-4; a weak D match, TRBD2 (6 bases). The germline V and J ends were trimmed by 6 bases and 2 bases, with 20 bases remaining between them. The CDR3 covers 17 residues. Germline V CDR1 and CDR2: MNHEY, SVGEGT. CDR3 sequence: CASRGSPAGKTKNIQYF. As DNA, the CDR3 is TGTGCCAGCAGAGGGTCCCCTGCGGGAAAAACCAAAAACATTCAGTACTTC.

This clonotype was seen repeatedly, ten times or more. V usage is TRBV7-2 and J usage is TRBJ2-5; D gene ambiguous. Trimming left V 0 bases short and J 5 bases short, with 7 bases between. The germline CDR1 and CDR2 sequences are SGHTA and FQGNSA. The CDR3 contains 13 residues. The CDR3 DNA follows: TGTGCCAGCAGCTTAGCGAGTTGGGAGACCCAGTACTTC. Translation: CASSLASWETQYF.

The gene calls are TRBV10-3 and TRBJ2-3; 12 nucleotides align to TRBD2. The germline CDR1 and CDR2 sequences are ENHRY and SYGVKD. The CDR3 contains 15 residues. Losses at the gene ends were 10 bases for V and 2 bases for J; bases not matched to a gene: 7. The CDR3 sequence: CATQLAGGHTDTQYF. The CDR3 DNA sequence: TGTGCCACTCAACTAGCGGGGGGTCACACAGATACGCAGTATTTT.

This clonotype was seen more than once but under ten times. V is TRBV6-5 and J is TRBJ2-3; 11 positions match TRBD1. Germline V gene sequence: CDR1 MNHEY, CDR2 SVGAGI. The J segment lost 0 bases and the V segment lost 4 bases, leaving 0 bases of the junction unmatched. The CDR3 covers 15 residues. For the CDR3, the DNA is TGTGCCAGCAGTTGGGACAGGGGGAGCACAGATACGCAGTATTTT. This gives the protein CASSWDRGSTDTQYF.

Comments on this clonotype: The CDR3 carries no conserved terminal phenylalanine or tryptophan, so it likely arises from a read error. The rearrangement joins TRBV7-2 to TRBJ1-2, with TRBD1 matching 7 bases. J gave up 4 bases and V 5 bases, and 10 bases lay outside the gene matches. This CDR3 is built from 15 residues. CDR1 is SGHTA, CDR2 FQGNSA, per germline. The CDR3 nucleotides read TGTGCCAGCAGCCCAGGGGGGACCGAACGCTATGGCTACACCTGC. Encoded protein: CASSPGGTERYGYTC.

V and J are TRBV15 and TRBJ2-5; D unclear. Germline CDR1 and CDR2: LNHNV and YYDKDF (reference sequence). This CDR3 contains 15 residues. V gave up 0 bases and J gave up 2 bases, with 10 bases separating them. The CDR3 loop reads CATSRDRPRQETQYF. CDR3 in DNA: TGTGCCACCAGCAGAGATCGGCCTAGACAAGAGACCCAGTACTTC.

This clonotype was recorded at least ten times. The rearrangement links TRBV11-2 to TRBJ2-1; D might be TRBD2 (6 bases). Germline V gene sequence: CDR1 SGHAT, CDR2 FQNNGV. This CDR3 has 16 residues. Trimming shortened V by 8 bases and J by 1 base, and 18 bases separated the two germline ends. CDR3 sequence (DNA): TGTGCCAGCGGACGCAGCGGAGGGAGGTCCTACAATGAGCAGTTCTTC. Its protein is CASGRSGGRSYNEQFF.

This clonotype was detected many times. The rearrangement uses TRBV7-2 and TRBJ1-2; D is ambiguous. Germline CDR1 reads SGHTA; CDR2 reads FQGNSA. V was pared by 0 bases and J by 4 bases, with 15 bases between. The CDR3 totals 16 residues. The CDR3 spells CASSLASRAALYGYTF. As DNA, the CDR3 is TGTGCCAGCAGCTTAGCGTCCCGGGCGGCCCTCTATGGCTACACCTTC.

J is TRBJ2-3 and V is TRBV27, with 7 bases lining up with TRBD1. In germline, CDR1 is MNHEY, CDR2 SMNVEV (reference sequence). The trim removed 8 bases at V and 0 bases at J, leaving 8 bases unmatched. CDR3 length: 15 residues. The chain's CDR3 is CASGTARTSTDTQYF. The CDR3, as DNA: TGTGCCAGCGGGACAGCCCGCACTAGCACAGATACGCAGTATTTT.

As regards this clonotype: A much larger clone sits a single nucleotide away, making a read error possible. The rearrangement joins TRBV6-8 to TRBJ2-3, with TRBD2 identical over 7 bases. This CDR3 has 14 amino acids. The germline gives CDR1 MNHGY, CDR2 SAAAGT. J was trimmed by 4 bases and V by 10 bases; bases with no gene match: 11. The chain's CDR3 is CANEVRGGSDTQYF. For the CDR3, the DNA is TGTGCCAACGAGGTTCGGGGAGGGTCAGATACGCAGTATTTT.

This clonotype was seen a handful of times. The chain links TRBV12-5 to TRBJ1-5; D is undetermined. V lost 6 bases and J 7 bases, leaving 7 bases between the germline ends. The CDR3 has 11 residues. The germline gives CDR1 LGHNT, CDR2 FRNRAP. The CDR3 coding sequence is TGTGCTAGTGGACCAAACCAGCCCCAGCATTTT. This sequence encodes CASGPNQPQHF.

This clonotype has only a few counts. An end of the junction does not agree with germline; a read error may underlie this. The genes are TRBV19 and TRBJ2-7; perhaps TRBD1 as D (6 bases). The CDR3 extends over 14 amino acids. Germline V gene data show CDR1 as LNHDA and CDR2 as SQIVND (reference sequence). The CDR3 loop reads CASSMKEQGRLSLF. The CDR3 DNA follows: TGTGCCAGTAGTATGAAAGAACAGGGCCGCCTAAGTCTCTTC.

The sample holds one count of this clonotype. The V call is TRBV5-6, the J call TRBJ2-1; 10 bases agree with TRBD2. V was pared by 0 bases and J by 6 bases, with 3 bases of the junction left unmatched. The CDR3 is made up of 15 amino acids. Germline values: CDR1 SGHDT, CDR2 YYEEEE. CDR3 DNA sequence: TGTGCCAGCAGCTTGGCTCTAGCGGGAGTCAATGAGCAGTTCTTC. Translating gives CASSLALAGVNEQFF.

This clonotype was seen many times. The chain combines TRBV7-6 with TRBJ2-1; 13 nucleotides agree with TRBD2. CDR1 and CDR2 from the germline V gene are SGHVS and FNYEAQ. The CDR3 loop spans 16 amino acids. V shed 7 bases and J 5 bases; nucleotides not matched to a gene: 8. In DNA form, the CDR3 reads TGTGCCAGCAACAAACTAGCGGGGGGGCCCCACAATGAGCAGTTCTTC. This codes for CASNKLAGGPHNEQFF.

This clonotype has ten or more counts. This chain joins TRBV7-2 and TRBJ1-5; D is unclear. CDR1 is SGHTA, CDR2 FQGNSA, per germline. The CDR3 length is 15 residues. With 5 bases removed from V and 2 bases from J, the gap between germline ends came to 13 bases. Written as DNA, the CDR3 is TGTGCCAGCAGCACCGTGTCTGGTGGCAATCAGCCCCAGCATTTT. Amino acid sequence: CASSTVSGGNQPQHF.

This clonotype was seen repeatedly, ten times or more. V usage is TRBV7-2 and J usage is TRBJ2-1; 7 nucleotides match TRBD1. There are 17 residues in the CDR3. The V gene end was trimmed by 1 base and the J gene end by 4 bases; junction bases not matched to a gene: 10. CDR1 SGHTA and CDR2 FQGNSA come from the germline V gene. The CDR3 DNA reads TGTGCCAGCAGCTTAGGAGGGGGCAGGGTACTTTACAATGAGCAGTTCTTC. Translated: CASSLGGGRVLYNEQFF.

The V and J genes are TRBV7-9 and TRBJ2-6; D may correspond to TRBD1 or TRBD2 (6 bases each). The CDR3 contains 12 residues. V was clipped by 4 bases and J by 15 bases, with 13 bases between them. The germline V gene encodes CDR1 SEHNR and CDR2 FQNEAQ (reference sequence). The CDR3 nucleotides read TGTGCCAGCAGCTGGGGTAGGGGGGACCTGACTTTC. This gives the protein CASSWGRGDLTF. The entire variable domain, with the rest obtained from reference TRBV7-9 and TRBJ2-6, is as follows: DTGVSQNPRHKITKRGQNVTFRCDPISEHNRLYWYRQTLGQGPEFLTYFQNEAQLEKSRLLSDRFSAERPKGSFSTLEIQRTEQGDSAMYLCASSWGRGDLTFGAGSRLTVL.

At least ten counts were recorded for this clonotype. The chain combines TRBV7-2 with TRBJ2-3; 7 bases align to TRBD1. Germline values: CDR1 SGHTA, CDR2 FQGNSA. The CDR3 runs 15 residues. V trimming: 6 bases; J trimming: 4 bases; junction bases outside the gene matches: 10. The CDR3 bases are TGTGCCAGCAGTTTTCTGTCTACAGGGGCAGATACGCAGTATTTT. Its protein is CASSFLSTGADTQYF.

This clonotype was seen only a few times. The chain couples TRBV12-3 or TRBV12-4 to TRBJ1-1, with a tentative D call TRBD1 (5 bases). The CDR3 contains 14 residues. Trimming left V 5 bases short and J 6 bases short, with 16 bases between. The CDR3 DNA reads as TGTGCCAGCAGTATCGAATCTCAGGGCCCTGAAGCTTTCTTT. Its translation is CASSIESQGPEAFF.

This clonotype has ten or more counts. The CDR3 sequence is CASSDIGKSPRYEQFF. CDR3 sequence (DNA): TGTGCCAGCAGTGATATCGGGAAGTCCCCTCGTTATGAGCAGTTCTTC. The V gene is TRBV6-1, the J gene TRBJ2-1; tentative D call: TRBD2 (5 bases). CDR1 is MNHNS, CDR2 SASEGT, per germline. CDR3 size: 16 residues. V lost 3 bases, J lost 8 bases, and 20 bases lay in between.